The following is a T cell receptor beta chain sequence with its context. There is no known antigen for this receptor. The input lacks base qualities; no much larger clone sits a single base away. The library was generated by the immunoSEQ multiplex PCR assay. As stored in TCRdb, this immuneACCESS dataset retains in-frame rearrangements with V and J assigned. A fraction of the clones does not appear; measured against another copy, unresolved V genes explain less than half of the discrepancy, and the remainder lacks a known reason. The sample has around 100,000 clones on record, 80% to 95% of them singletons. Over 1.5% of the sample is held by the ten biggest clonotypes. These data are taken from a study of T cell changes during pregnancy in multiple sclerosis (dated by TCRdb to between 2019 and 2020). Background on the whole study: Changes in the T cell repertoire over the course of pregnancy were examined in this study in women with multiple sclerosis.

Inclusive of the bounding cysteine and phenylalanine, the CDR3 is 15 residues long. Only CDR3 DNA remains: 45 bases, in frame from the first base. V and J are trimmed by 7 bases and 9 bases, and the gene matches miss 9 bases of the junction. From the germline V gene, CDR1 is WSHSY and CDR2 is SAAADI. The sequencing here drew on peripheral blood, taken in the third trimester of pregnancy. The sequence is built from TRBV10-2 and TRBJ2-2, with 12 bases matching TRBD2. This TCR was sampled from a female donor with multiple sclerosis, enrolled in a pregnancy study. The DNA sequence follows: TGCGCCAGCAAGCTCGGACTAGCGGGAACTAGGGAGCTGTTTTTT. This yields the protein CASKLGLAGTRELFF.